These 23 T cell receptor beta chains share one sample of origin, sequenced in a study of regulatory T cells in long-lasting Graves disease. Time point: persistent/refractory GD, antithyroid drugs over 5 years with positive TRAb. RNA from PBMCs was the source of the TCR library. Arm-PCR of CDR3 regions and iRepertoire HTBI primers were the basis on which TCR beta libraries were built. TCRdb re-analysed the multiplex PCR reads in MiXCR, keeping a single row per CDR3 protein. The sample lists more than 350,000 distinct CDR3 sequences, 21% seen once, with approximately 15% in the top ten. The starting material was peripheral blood mononuclear cells (PBMCs), obtained when the disease was refractory, from a patient treated with antithyroid drugs. Source of these receptors: a female donor with Graves disease.

This clonotype was found a few times. The rearrangement links TRBV28 to TRBJ2-2; unclear D gene. Germline V gene data show CDR1 as MDHEN and CDR2 as SYDVKM. Trimming took 6 bases from V and 4 from J, leaving 12 bases between them. The length of the CDR3 is 14 residues. CDR3 sequence: CASSPDKTTGELFF. The DNA for the CDR3 is TGTGCCAGCAGCCCAGACAAAACCACCGGGGAGCTGTTTTTT. The entire variable domain, with the rest obtained from reference TRBV28 and TRBJ2-2, is as follows: DVKVTQSSRYLVKRTGEKVFLECVQDMDHENMFWYRQDPGLGLRLIYFSYDVKMKEKGDIPEGYSVSREKKERFSLILESASTNQTSMYLCASSPDKTTGELFFGEGSRLTVL.

This clonotype was detected ten times or more. The genes are TRBV29-1 and TRBJ2-5, with D hard to call. Germline CDR1 is SQVTM and CDR2 is ANQGSEA. The CDR3 is 10 amino acids. The ends were cut back, 4 bases at V and 5 bases at J, with 5 bases in the middle. The CDR3 DNA follows: TGCAGCGTTGCCTCGGAGACCCAGTACTTC. Its translation is CSVASETQYF.

This clonotype has at least ten counts. The chain combines TRBV2 with TRBJ2-2; 7 bases are shared with TRBD2. The V gene end was trimmed by 7 bases and the J gene end by 3 bases; junction bases not matched to a gene: 5. This CDR3 has 14 amino acids. Germline V lookup: CDR1 SNHLY, CDR2 FYNNEI. In DNA form, the CDR3 reads TGTGCCAGCAACCAGCGGGATTACACCGGGGAGCTGTTTTTT. Its translation is CASNQRDYTGELFF. Supplemented by reference TRBV2 and TRBJ2-2, the full variable domain reads EPEVTQTPSHQVTQMGQEVILRCVPISNHLYFYWYRQILGQKVEFLVSFYNNEISEKSEIFDDQFSVERPDGSNFTLKIRSTKLEDSAMYFCASNQRDYTGELFFGEGSRLTVL.

This clonotype has ten or more counts. This chain uses TRBV2 with TRBJ1-6; D is possibly TRBD1 (6 bases). The V and J ends lost 8 bases and 2 bases respectively, with 19 bases between them. Germline V gene data show CDR1 as SNHLY and CDR2 as FYNNEI. This CDR3 has 17 residues. DNA for the CDR3: TGTGCCAGCCAGACGGCCCGGACAGATCCCTATAATTCACCCCTCCACTTT. This gives the protein CASQTARTDPYNSPLHF.

This clonotype was seen ten or more times. The chain links TRBV28 to TRBJ1-6, with D possibly TRBD1 on 6 matching bases. The CDR3 contains 15 residues. The V end lost 5 bases, the J end lost 4 bases, and 12 bases lay between the germline ends. The germline V gene has CDR1 MDHEN and CDR2 SYDVKM. CDR3 in amino acids: CASSQGPIYNSPLHF. The CDR3 DNA reads as TGTGCCAGCAGTCAGGGGCCGATATATAATTCACCCCTCCACTTT.

V usage is TRBV19 and J usage is TRBJ1-4; D not certain. Germline V CDR1 and CDR2: LNHDA, SQIVND (reference sequence). V lost 6 bases and J 7 bases, leaving 30 bases between the germline ends. The CDR3 has 19 residues. The CDR3 DNA follows: TGTGCCAGTAGCCCTGGGCATGTCCGGTCATCGGTCTGGGGTGAAAAACTGTTTTTT. This encodes CASSPGHVRSSVWGEKLFF.

This clonotype was seen ten or more times. V is TRBV2 and J is TRBJ1-6, with 7 bases aligning to TRBD1. Trimming cost V 6 bases and J 4 bases; bases outside gene matches: 6. The CDR3 length is 15 residues. Germline loops: CDR1 SNHLY, CDR2 FYNNEI. The CDR3 DNA reads TGTGCCAGCAGGCCTAGGGGACAGTATAATTCACCCCTCCACTTT. The encoded protein is CASRPRGQYNSPLHF.

CDR3 amino acids: CASTSGITIDNEQFF. CDR3 coding DNA: TGTGCCAGCACGTCGGGCATCACAATCGACAATGAGCAGTTCTTC. This chain joins TRBV12-3 or TRBV12-4 and TRBJ2-5; no definite D call. The closer fit of TRBJ2-1 to the DNA end suggests the J call may be wrong. This CDR3 spans 15 amino acids.

This clonotype was seen at least ten times. V usage is TRBV11-3 and J usage is TRBJ2-5; weak D call: TRBD1 (6 bases). The germline V and J ends were trimmed by 5 bases and 7 bases, with 14 bases remaining between them. This CDR3 region has 13 residues. The germline V gene encodes CDR1 SGHNT and CDR2 YENEEA. The CDR3 region has the DNA TGTGCCAGCAGCACCAACAGGGACGGGACCCAGTACTTC. It is translated as CASSTNRDGTQYF.

This clonotype was observed a few times. The rearrangement joins TRBV6-5 to TRBJ2-2; the match to TRBD2 covers 11 bases. V was pared by 2 bases and J by 2 bases, with 4 bases of the junction left unmatched. There are 17 residues in the CDR3. Germline V gene data show CDR1 as MNHEY and CDR2 as SVGAGI. CDR3 bases: TGTGCCAGCAGTTACCCGGGACTAGCGGTAAACACCGGGGAGCTGTTTTTT. This encodes CASSYPGLAVNTGELFF.

This clonotype turned up a few times. The genes are TRBV18 and TRBJ2-2, with 7 bases that match TRBD2. This CDR3 spans 15 amino acids. CDR1 is KGHSH, CDR2 LQKENI, per germline. V was pared by 3 bases and J by 0 bases, with 1 base of the junction left unmatched. The DNA for the CDR3 is TGTGCCAGCTCACCGGGGAGGGCGAACACCGGGGAGCTGTTTTTT. Its translation: CASSPGRANTGELFF.

The table lists this clonotype with many counts. The genes are TRBV6-1 and TRBJ2-5, with D perhaps matching TRBD2 (5 bases). The germline V and J ends were trimmed by 7 bases and 2 bases, with 14 bases remaining between them. This CDR3 spans 14 amino acids. From germline, CDR1 is MNHNS and CDR2 SASEGT. CDR3 sequence (DNA): TGTGCCAGCATACGTGGCGGACTTCAAGAGACCCAGTACTTC. Its translation: CASIRGGLQETQYF.

This clonotype was recorded at least ten times. The chain has TRBV20-1 and TRBJ1-1; possibly TRBD1 for D (5 bases). The CDR3 has 14 amino acids. The germline gives CDR1 DFQATT, CDR2 SNEGSKA (reference sequence). V lost 5 bases to trimming and J lost 0 bases, with 13 bases between them. CDR3 protein: CSARKGHLNTEAFF. In DNA form, the CDR3 reads TGCAGTGCTCGGAAAGGACATCTGAACACTGAAGCTTTCTTT.

This clonotype has ten or more counts. The rearrangement joins TRBV5-5 to TRBJ1-6; no clear D. Germline values: CDR1 SGHKS, CDR2 YYEKEE (reference sequence). This CDR3 has 15 amino acids. V was cut by 6 bases and J by 6 bases, with 16 bases left in between. CDR3 loop: CASTTPQRGNSPLHF. The CDR3 DNA is TGTGCCAGCACCACCCCGCAGCGGGGTAATTCACCCCTCCACTTT.

This clonotype was found a few times. The J gene is TRBJ2-1, the V gene TRBV19, with D perhaps matching TRBD1 or TRBD2 (6 bases each). The CDR3 length is 14 residues. Per the germline V gene, CDR1 is LNHDA and CDR2 is SQIVND (reference sequence). Trimming left V 9 bases short and J 4 bases short, with 16 bases between. The CDR3 sequence: CASSGGHLYNEQFF. The CDR3 DNA reads TGTGCCAGCAGTGGGGGGCATCTTTACAATGAGCAGTTCTTC.

This clonotype was counted many times. V and J are TRBV12-3 or TRBV12-4 and TRBJ1-2; 7 bases agree with TRBD1. V shed 2 bases and J 8 bases; nucleotides not matched to a gene: 5. CDR3 size: 13 residues. CDR3 DNA: TGTGCCAGCAGTTTAACAGGGGTGGAGGGCTACACCTTC. The encoded protein is CASSLTGVEGYTF.

This clonotype was counted many times. The CDR3 DNA is TGTGCCAGCAGTGAAGACAGGACCTACGAGCAGTACTTC. Translation gives CASSEDRTYEQYF. The chain employs TRBV2 and TRBJ2-7; the D gene is possibly TRBD1 (5 bases). This CDR3 is built from 13 residues. Trimming took 1 base from V and 2 from J, leaving 6 bases between them. Germline V gives CDR1 SNHLY, CDR2 FYNNEI.

This clonotype was recorded many times. The chain has TRBV3-1 and TRBJ2-5; TRBD2 might be the D (6 bases). V lost 1 base and J lost 5, with 11 bases in between. CDR3 length equals 14 residues. CDR1 LGHDT and CDR2 YNNKEL come from the germline V gene (reference sequence). The CDR3 sequence is CASSQGGGKETQYF. CDR3 in DNA: TGTGCCAGCAGCCAAGGGGGAGGAAAGGAGACCCAGTACTTC.

Remarks on this clonotype: Germline and junction disagree at one end, which may indicate a read error. The V and J genes are TRBV28 and TRBJ2-7, with TRBD2 matching over 8 bases. The CDR3 is 14 amino acids. Germline V gives CDR1 MDHEN, CDR2 SYDVKM. The CDR3 sequence: CASSPGGGWYGQYF. The CDR3, as DNA: TGTGCCAGCAGTCCTGGCGGGGGGTGGTACGGGCAGTACTTC.

V is TRBV2 and J is TRBJ2-1, with 7 bases identical to TRBD1. The CDR3 has 14 amino acids. Germline-derived CDR1 and CDR2 are SNHLY and FYNNEI. V trimming: 4 bases; J trimming: 5 bases; junction bases outside the gene matches: 5. The CDR3 is CASSGPGTDNEQFF. The CDR3 bases are TGTGCCAGCAGTGGACCTGGGACAGACAATGAGCAGTTCTTC.

The chain employs TRBV19 and TRBJ2-3; D may be TRBD1 (6 bases). The CDR3 spans 15 residues. The V and J ends lost 2 bases and 4 bases respectively, with 13 bases between them. The germline V gene has CDR1 LNHDA and CDR2 SQIVND (reference sequence). The CDR3 loop reads CASSINRVHSDTQYF. As DNA, the CDR3 is TGTGCCAGTAGTATAAACAGGGTTCACTCAGATACGCAGTATTTT.

J is TRBJ1-1 and V is TRBV19; D not resolved. The V gene's germline CDR1 is LNHDA and CDR2 SQIVND (reference sequence). The CDR3 is 16 residues long. V was trimmed by 1 base and J by 0 bases, leaving 12 bases between them. The CDR3 DNA reads as TGTGCCAGTAGTATAGCCGGGGTGGGGATGAACACTGAAGCTTTCTTT. It translates to CASSIAGVGMNTEAFF.

For this clonotype: Being one base from a much bigger clone, this may be a read error. The rearrangement joins TRBV20-1 to TRBJ2-7; the match to TRBD2 covers 13 bases. With V trimmed by 3 bases and J by 0 bases, 2 bases remained unmatched. Germline CDR1 is DFQATT and CDR2 is SNEGSKA (reference sequence). There are 15 residues in the CDR3. The CDR3 protein is CSARRTSGSSYEQYF. The CDR3 DNA is TGCAGTGCTAGGAGGACTAGCGGGAGCTCCTACGAGCAGTACTTC.